Each of the 30 T cell receptor beta chains below was sequenced from the same sample in a study of T-cell reconstitution after alpha-beta-depleted transplantation in children. Preparation of the TCRbeta library involved a method that used unique molecular identifiers. TCRdb reanalysed the PCR reads using MiXCR and keeps one entry per CDR3 protein. The sample records fewer than 150,000 distinct CDR3 sequences, roughly 10% being singletons. The sequences come from PBMCs, mostly from graft donor cells, collected 180 days after TCRalphabeta/CD19-depleted stem cell transplant. The receptors come from a girl under three years old who had a stem cell transplant for combined immunodeficiency, so the T cells may come from the graft donor.

This clonotype occurred a few times. V and J are TRBV29-1 and TRBJ2-2; TRBD2 matches at 14 bases. J was trimmed by 8 bases and V by 4 bases; bases with no gene match: 9. The CDR3 consists of 16 residues. Germline assignment: CDR1 SQVTM and CDR2 ANQGSEA. The CDR3 DNA sequence: TGCAGCGTTGGGCCCCGACTAGCGGGAGGGCCTGGGGAGCTGTTTTTT. It yields the protein CSVGPRLAGGPGELFF.

This clonotype was counted a few times. The chain uses TRBV5-1 and TRBJ2-3; possibly TRBD2 for D (5 bases). Per germline, CDR1 SGHRS and CDR2 YFSETQ. This CDR3 has 15 residues. Trimming left V 1 base short and J 3 bases short, with 12 bases between. This chain's CDR3 is CASSLSLGTTDTQYF. The CDR3 nucleotides are TGCGCCAGCAGCTTGTCACTAGGTACAACAGATACGCAGTATTTT.

This clonotype was observed a few times. The genes are TRBV6-1 and TRBJ1-2; weak D call: TRBD1 (5 bases). V was shortened by 2 bases and J by 3 bases, with 10 bases between the two germline ends. Per germline, CDR1 MNHNS and CDR2 SASEGT. The CDR3 has 14 amino acids. DNA of the CDR3: TGTGCCAGCAGTGAATCCGAGGGGTACTATGGCTACACCTTC. Amino acid sequence: CASSESEGYYGYTF.

The chain carries TRBV30 and TRBJ2-7, with 7 bases identical to TRBD2. CDR3 length: 14 residues. Trimming took 2 bases from V and 0 from J; bases not matched to a gene: 4. Germline loops: CDR1 GTSNPN, CDR2 SVGIG (reference sequence). The CDR3 DNA is TGTGCCTGGAGTCGGGGGGTTAGCTCCTACGAGCAGTACTTC. This gives the protein CAWSRGVSSYEQYF.

The chain employs TRBV5-1 and TRBJ2-3; 8 bases map to TRBD2. With 6 bases clipped from V and 6 bases from J, the junction kept 6 bases outside the gene matches. The CDR3 runs 13 residues. Germline V gene sequence: CDR1 SGHRS, CDR2 YFSETQ. The CDR3 loop reads CASTSGSVDTQYF. As DNA, the CDR3 is TGCGCCAGCACCAGCGGGAGCGTGGATACGCAGTATTTT. Full variable domain (rest looked up from reference TRBV5-1 and TRBJ2-3): KAGVTQTPRYLIKTRGQQVTLSCSPISGHRSVSWYQQTPGQGLQFLFEYFSETQRNKGNFPGRFSGRQFSNSRSEMNVSTLELGDSALYLCASTSGSVDTQYFGPGTRLTVL.

This clonotype was detected ten times or more. The rearrangement uses TRBV27 and TRBJ2-7; D could derive from TRBD1 or TRBD2 (7 bases each). The CDR3 covers 15 residues. Between the trimmed V and J ends, which lost 5 bases and 1 base, there was a span of 15 bases. Germline CDR1 reads MNHEY; CDR2 reads SMNVEV (reference sequence). CDR3 nucleotide sequence: TGTGCCAGCAGTCCCCGACAGGGAGGGTCCTACGAGCAGTACTTC. Residues: CASSPRQGGSYEQYF.

This clonotype was seen a handful of times. V is TRBV7-8 and J is TRBJ1-5, with 9 nucleotides matching TRBD1. Losses at the gene ends were 0 bases for V and 6 bases for J; bases not matched to a gene: 3. Germline CDR1 reads SGHVS; CDR2 reads FQNEAQ. The CDR3 length is 15 residues. CDR3 protein: CASSLATGGGQPQHF. For the CDR3, the DNA is TGTGCCAGCAGCTTAGCCACAGGGGGCGGTCAGCCCCAGCATTTT.

This clonotype has a count of ten or more. V gene TRBV5-1 combines with J gene TRBJ2-4, with D possibly matching TRBD1 (6 bases). V was shortened by 2 bases and J by 6 bases, with 12 bases between the two germline ends. The CDR3 is 14 residues long. CDR1 and CDR2 from the germline V gene are SGHRS and YFSETQ. DNA of the CDR3: TGCGCCAGCAGCTTACAGGGACGGGGAAACATTCAGTACTTC. Translating gives CASSLQGRGNIQYF.

This clonotype was observed a few times. The J gene is TRBJ2-1, the V gene TRBV11-2; possibly TRBD1 or TRBD2 for D (6 bases each). V lost 1 base and J 7 bases, leaving 8 bases between the germline ends. The CDR3 runs 13 residues. Looked up from germline, CDR1 is SGHAT and CDR2 is FQNNGV. Written as DNA, the CDR3 is TGTGCCAGCAGCTTAGGGGGGGCAAATGAGCAGTTCTTC. It yields the protein CASSLGGANEQFF.

In its sample, this clonotype was seen many times. CDR3 region: CSASHQGIGNQPQHF. The CDR3 DNA sequence: TGCAGTGCTAGCCATCAGGGGATTGGCAATCAGCCCCAGCATTTT. The gene calls are TRBV20-1 and TRBJ1-5; a weak D match, TRBD1 (6 bases). Trimming removed 3 bases at V and 2 bases at J, with 14 bases between. The V gene's germline CDR1 is DFQATT and CDR2 SNEGSKA (reference sequence). The CDR3 runs 15 residues.

This clonotype was seen only a few times. The chain uses TRBV9 and TRBJ2-7, with 11 bases matching TRBD1. V lost 4 bases to trimming and J lost 5 bases; unmatched junction nucleotides: 5. The CDR3 is 14 residues long. Germline CDR1 is SGDLS and CDR2 is YYNGEE. This chain's CDR3 is CASSMRTGGDEQYF. The CDR3 DNA is TGTGCCAGCAGCATGAGGACAGGGGGCGACGAGCAGTACTTC. The whole variable domain, remainder taken from reference TRBV9 and TRBJ2-7, is DSGVTQTPKHLITATGQRVTLRCSPRSGDLSVYWYQQSLDQGLQFLIQYYNGEERAKGNILERFSAQQFPDLHSELNLSSLELGDSALYFCASSMRTGGDEQYFGPGTRLTVT.

About this clonotype itself: A much larger clonotype is one base distant, so this may be a read error. Since no conserved phenylalanine or tryptophan closes the CDR3, a read error is the likely cause. This rearrangement joins TRBV18 to TRBJ2-5, with a tentative D call TRBD2 (5 bases). The CDR3 consists of 14 residues. Between the trimmed V and J ends, which lost 2 bases and 3 bases, there was a span of 10 bases. CDR1 and CDR2 (germline): KGHSH, LQKENI. The CDR3 bases are TGTGCCAGCTCACCATTCGGGGAAGAAGAGACCCAGTACTTA. As protein: CASSPFGEEETQYL.

The CDR3 nucleotides read TGTGCCATCAGACAGGGTCGTTCTGCAGATACGCAGTATTTT. This translates into CAIRQGRSADTQYF. This chain connects TRBV10-3 to TRBJ2-3; TRBD1 might be the D (6 bases). V lost 6 bases, J lost 4 bases, and 14 bases lay in between. Germline values: CDR1 ENHRY, CDR2 SYGVKD. The CDR3 runs to 14 residues.

The chain couples TRBV29-1 to TRBJ2-2; the D gene is possibly TRBD1 (5 bases). CDR1 is SQVTM and CDR2 is ANQGSEA in the germline V gene. Trimming stripped 2 bases from V and 6 bases from J, with 13 bases between. The CDR3 has 14 amino acids. The CDR3 region is CSVESRQFSGELFF. As DNA, the CDR3 is TGCAGCGTTGAATCCCGACAGTTTTCCGGGGAGCTGTTTTTT.

This clonotype showed up just a few times. This rearrangement joins TRBV5-1 to TRBJ1-6; D remains ambiguous. The CDR3 covers 13 residues. The germline gives CDR1 SGHRS, CDR2 YFSETQ. Between the trimmed V and J ends, which lost 0 bases and 8 bases, there was a span of 6 bases. In DNA, the CDR3 is TGCGCCAGCAGCTTGGATGGGTATTCACCCCTCCACTTT. Residues: CASSLDGYSPLHF. Full variable domain (outside the CDR3, taken from reference TRBV5-1 and TRBJ1-6): KAGVTQTPRYLIKTRGQQVTLSCSPISGHRSVSWYQQTPGQGLQFLFEYFSETQRNKGNFPGRFSGRQFSNSRSEMNVSTLELGDSALYLCASSLDGYSPLHFGNGTRLTVT.

The table lists this clonotype with a few counts. The CDR3 protein is CASSQLEGAGANVLTF. CDR3 nucleotides: TGTGCCAGCAGCCAACTAGAGGGGGCTGGGGCCAACGTCCTGACTTTC. The V and J genes are TRBV3-1 and TRBJ2-6; TRBD1 might be the D (6 bases). Germline V lookup: CDR1 LGHDT, CDR2 YNNKEL (reference sequence). Trimming removed 2 bases at V and 2 bases at J, with 10 bases between. The CDR3 sequence is 16 residues long.

Ten or more counts support this clonotype. The rearrangement uses TRBV28 and TRBJ1-5, with D possibly being TRBD1 (5 bases). Germline V gene sequence: CDR1 MDHEN, CDR2 SYDVKM. The CDR3 totals 15 residues. The V end was cut by 3 bases, the J end by 1 base, with 10 bases between. For the CDR3, the DNA is TGTGCCAGCAGTTTGAGGGGAGGGAGCAATCAGCCCCAGCATTTT. It encodes CASSLRGGSNQPQHF. The entire variable domain, with the rest obtained from reference TRBV28 and TRBJ1-5, is as follows: DVKVTQSSRYLVKRTGEKVFLECVQDMDHENMFWYRQDPGLGLRLIYFSYDVKMKEKGDIPEGYSVSREKKERFSLILESASTNQTSMYLCASSLRGGSNQPQHFGDGTRLSIL.

The chain carries TRBV7-2 and TRBJ2-5; 7 bases line up with TRBD2. The trim removed 3 bases at V and 5 bases at J, leaving 3 bases unmatched. CDR1 is SGHTA and CDR2 is FQGNSA in the germline V gene. CDR3 length: 13 amino acids. This CDR3 reads CASSFEGGETQYF. CDR3 DNA sequence: TGTGCCAGCAGCTTCGAGGGAGGGGAGACCCAGTACTTC. Full variable domain (remainder filled in from reference TRBV7-2 and TRBJ2-5): GAGVSQSPSNKVTEKGKDVELRCDPISGHTALYWYRQSLGQGLEFLIYFQGNSAPDKSGLPSDRFSAERTGGSVSTLTIQRTQQEDSAVYLCASSFEGGETQYFGPGTRLLVL.

The table lists this clonotype with a few counts. The V gene is TRBV7-2, the J gene TRBJ1-2; D may be TRBD1 (6 bases). Trimming stripped 4 bases from V and 4 bases from J, with 13 bases between. Germline values: CDR1 SGHTA, CDR2 FQGNSA. The CDR3 has 14 amino acids. The CDR3 protein is CASSWGQGTYGYTF. The CDR3 DNA sequence: TGTGCCAGCAGCTGGGGGCAGGGGACCTATGGCTACACCTTC.

This clonotype has more than one count but fewer than ten. The V and J genes are TRBV5-6 and TRBJ2-5, with D perhaps TRBD1 or TRBD2 (5 bases each). CDR3 length equals 14 residues. V lost 4 bases and J lost 7, with 17 bases in between. Per germline, CDR1 SGHDT and CDR2 YYEEEE. The CDR3: CASSMPGTPRTQYF. The CDR3 DNA is TGTGCCAGCAGCATGCCAGGGACCCCCCGGACCCAGTACTTC.

The V call is TRBV29-1, the J call TRBJ2-2; weak D call: TRBD2 (6 bases). The CDR3 loop spans 14 amino acids. The germline CDR1 and CDR2 sequences are SQVTM and ANQGSEA. Trimming pared 3 bases from V and 0 bases from J, leaving 8 bases between. The CDR3: CSVERGANTGELFF. CDR3 nucleotide sequence: TGCAGCGTTGAGCGGGGCGCGAACACCGGGGAGCTGTTTTTT.

In its sample, this clonotype was seen many times. J is TRBJ1-1 and V is TRBV5-1; perhaps TRBD1 as D (6 bases). This CDR3 comprises 14 residues. CDR1 SGHRS and CDR2 YFSETQ come from the germline V gene. Trimming removed 2 bases at V and 5 bases at J, with 13 bases between. The CDR3 region is CASSFWGGSTEAFF. CDR3 DNA: TGCGCCAGCAGCTTCTGGGGGGGCTCGACTGAAGCTTTCTTT.

The rearrangement joins TRBV12-3 or TRBV12-4 to TRBJ2-1; D assignment may be TRBD1 or TRBD2 (5 bases each). The V gene lost 8 bases and the J gene lost 7 bases, with 15 bases spanning the gap. This CDR3 has 13 amino acids. This CDR3 reads CASLIRGRNEQFF. In nucleotides, the CDR3 is TGTGCCAGCCTAATAAGGGGACGAAATGAGCAGTTCTTC.

The sample holds many counts of this clonotype. This sequence joins TRBV2 and TRBJ1-6; TRBD1 might be the D (5 bases). V was cut by 10 bases and J by 0 bases, with 10 bases left in between. Germline CDR1 is SNHLY and CDR2 is FYNNEI. The CDR3 is made up of 14 amino acids. CDR3 coding DNA: TGTGCCACCGCAGGGAGCTCCTATAATTCACCCCTCCACTTT. It encodes CATAGSSYNSPLHF.

The chain combines TRBV6-5 with TRBJ2-7, with D possibly being TRBD2 (6 bases). This CDR3 contains 15 residues. V was cut by 1 base and J by 2 bases, with 12 bases left in between. Germline CDR1 MNHEY, CDR2 SVGAGI. The CDR3 sequence is CASSYFRDSPYEQYF. The DNA of the CDR3 is TGTGCCAGCAGTTACTTCCGGGACTCACCCTACGAGCAGTACTTC.

The sample holds a few counts of this clonotype. This chain connects TRBV10-3 to TRBJ2-7; the D is unclear. Germline loops: CDR1 ENHRY, CDR2 SYGVKD. The CDR3 covers 16 residues. Trimming removed 2 bases at V and 5 bases at J, with 19 bases between. The CDR3 bases are TGTGCCATCAGTGAGGTGGCAGCCATATCAAACGACGAGCAGTACTTC. This translates into CAISEVAAISNDEQYF.

This clonotype has ten or more counts. The V call is TRBV10-3, the J call TRBJ2-7; 7 bases agree with TRBD2. CDR1 is ENHRY and CDR2 is SYGVKD in the germline V gene. The V and J ends lost 1 base and 3 bases, in that order; junction bases with no gene match: 0. The CDR3 loop spans 13 amino acids. The CDR3 DNA sequence: TGTGCCATCAGTGAGTGGGAGGGCTACGAGCAGTACTTC. This translates into CAISEWEGYEQYF.

This clonotype came up a few times. The genes are TRBV6-2 or TRBV6-3 and TRBJ2-2; D gene uncertain. V lost 6 bases and J 0 bases, leaving 11 bases between the germline ends. Per germline, CDR1 MNHEY and CDR2 SVGEGT. This CDR3 has 15 residues. Here the CDR3 DNA reads TGTGCCAGCAGAGCCTGGGCCACGAACACCGGGGAGCTGTTTTTT. It specifies CASRAWATNTGELFF.

The J gene is TRBJ2-7, the V gene TRBV20-1; TRBD1 matches 10 bases. The CDR3 spans 16 residues. Germline CDR1 DFQATT, CDR2 SNEGSKA (reference sequence). V shed 3 bases and J 2 bases; nucleotides not matched to a gene: 10. This CDR3 is CSASATDRGQAYEQYF. In DNA form, the CDR3 reads TGCAGTGCTAGCGCCACCGACAGGGGGCAAGCCTACGAGCAGTACTTC.

This clonotype was picked up a small number of times. This sequence joins TRBV20-1 and TRBJ2-5; D unresolved. Trimming took off 3 bases at V and 2 bases at J, with 13 bases between the two ends. This CDR3 comprises 14 residues. In germline, CDR1 is DFQATT, CDR2 SNEGSKA (reference sequence). CDR3 residues: CSASPVLTQETQYF. CDR3 in DNA: TGCAGTGCTAGCCCTGTCCTAACGCAAGAGACCCAGTACTTC.